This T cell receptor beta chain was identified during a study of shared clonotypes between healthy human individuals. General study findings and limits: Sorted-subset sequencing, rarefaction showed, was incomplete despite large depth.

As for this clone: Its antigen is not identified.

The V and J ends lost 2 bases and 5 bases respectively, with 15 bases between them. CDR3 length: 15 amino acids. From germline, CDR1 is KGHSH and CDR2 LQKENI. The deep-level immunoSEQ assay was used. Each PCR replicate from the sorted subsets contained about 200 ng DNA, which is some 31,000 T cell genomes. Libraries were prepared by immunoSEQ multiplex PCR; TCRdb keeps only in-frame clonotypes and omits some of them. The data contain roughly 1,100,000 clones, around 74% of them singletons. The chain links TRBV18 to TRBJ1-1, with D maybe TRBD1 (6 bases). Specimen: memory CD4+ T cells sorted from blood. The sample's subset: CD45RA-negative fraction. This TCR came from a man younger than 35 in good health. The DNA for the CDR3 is TGTGCCAGCTCACCATCCCAGGGGTTGGATACTGAAGCTTTCTTT. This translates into CASSPSQGLDTEAFF.